The clone carrying this T cell receptor (beta chain) was detected only once. The data derive from a study of blood T cell repertoires in COVID-19. Study background: The samples span acute and convalescent COVID-19 from the United States, Italy and Spain. The cDNA or gDNA used as material had been derived from T cells, B-cell-depleted T cells, or PBMCs.

CDR1 is SGHDT, CDR2 YYEEEE, per germline. V lost 4 bases to trimming and J lost 4 bases, with 11 bases between them. The CDR3 is made up of 13 amino acids. Authors' analysis steps: The authors estimated nucleated cell counts from reference gene primer amplification. The assay was immunoSEQ multiplex PCR, and TCRdb's table has in-frame clones only and misses some. V and J calls and clone size are those listed in that table; D and trimming were worked out from the DNA. The sample contains 25,000 to 30,000 clones, roughly 90% of which appear only once. This sequence was found in a human donor in a cohort sampled during active COVID-19. The genes are TRBV5-6 and TRBJ2-5; TRBD2 might be the D (7 bases). Specimen: peripheral blood. This CDR3 reads CASSQGGGETQYF. As DNA, the CDR3 is TGTGCCAGCAGCCAGGGAGGGGGAGAGACCCAGTACTTC.